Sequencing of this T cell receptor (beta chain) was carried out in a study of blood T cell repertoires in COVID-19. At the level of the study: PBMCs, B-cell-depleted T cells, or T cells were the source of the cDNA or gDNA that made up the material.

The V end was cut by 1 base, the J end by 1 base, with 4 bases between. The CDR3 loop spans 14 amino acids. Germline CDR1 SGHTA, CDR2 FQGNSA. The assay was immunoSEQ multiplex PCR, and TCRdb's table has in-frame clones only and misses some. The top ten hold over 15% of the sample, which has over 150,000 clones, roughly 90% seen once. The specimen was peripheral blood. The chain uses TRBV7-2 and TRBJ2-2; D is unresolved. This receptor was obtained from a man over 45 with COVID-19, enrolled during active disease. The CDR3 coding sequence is TGTGCCAGCAGCTTAGTTAGGAACACCGGGGAGCTGTTTTTT. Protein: CASSLVRNTGELFF.